This T cell receptor (beta chain) stems from a study of Ad26.COV2.S vaccination and SARS-CoV-2 variants. Study details: Dosing was one shot or two shots 56 days apart.

Study outcomes and limitations: Non-spike TCR breadth was similar in vaccine and placebo recipients.

Sequenced by immunoSEQ multiplex PCR; TCRdb stores in-frame clones only, minus some. This sample has a few hundred thousand clones, with around 90% found just once. Treatment of the sample: some 20 received Ad26.COV2.S at low or high dose, single or two shots; several received placebo; per-sample allocation not given. Samples were taken on day 63 after the first vaccine or placebo injection. Participants' vaccine, an Ad26 vector, delivered Wuhan-strain SARS-CoV-2 spike. Germline lookup yields CDR1 DFQATT and CDR2 SNEGSKA (reference sequence). Between the trimmed V and J ends, which lost 3 bases and 6 bases, there was a span of 6 bases. CDR3 length: 10 residues. On this clone itself: Its antigen is as yet unknown. The same CDR3 arises from other DNA sequences in this sample as well.

Source: peripheral blood, taken in a trial of Ad26.COV2.S vaccine versus placebo. This receptor was identified in a person between 18 and 60 years old who received the Ad26.COV2.S COVID-19 vaccine or a placebo. J is TRBJ2-7 and V is TRBV20-1; no reliable D call. CDR3 in amino acids: CSARSSEQYF. The CDR3 DNA follows: TGCAGTGCTAGGTCGTCCGAGCAGTACTTC.